Reported below is one TCR beta chain. The specificity of this receptor is unknown. Possible read error: a much larger clone is one base away. This entry comes from a study of tumor and adjacent non-tumor tissue in lung cancer (dated by TCRdb to the late 2010s). At the level of the whole study: Of the cohort, eleven to twelve patients had adenocarcinoma, 2 had squamous cell carcinoma and 1 had small cell lung cancer. A total of 95 million to 150 million productive TCRbeta reads were generated by sequencing, corresponding to an average of around 4 million reads per sample. The approximately 15 patients were aged roughly 31 to 80 years, included around ten men and 5 women, and had TNM stage I to III disease. Around 30 paired specimens, one tumor and one normal lung sample per patient, were profiled by TCRbeta CDR3 sequencing. Using bulk TCRbeta repertoires from around 15 lung cancer patients, the study set lung tumor tissue side by side with matched distant non-tumor lung tissue. What the research found in general, with its limitations: Tumor tissue showed significantly higher TCR diversity (inverse Simpson) than normal lung tissue, at about 410 vs 180 (P = 0.0075, Mann-Whitney U test). Younger patients had significantly higher TCR diversity, and higher tumor TCR diversity was associated with shorter overall and disease-free survival. Only about 14 patients were in the cohort, and the authors stated that larger samples and more detailed clinical data are needed. The top 100 clones made up a significantly larger cumulative share of the repertoire in normal lung than in tumor tissue. The methods do not name the sequencing platform or mention unique molecular identifiers. Peripheral blood was not sequenced, so blood TCRbeta repertoires were not examined in the lung cancer patients of the study.

A distance of 17 bases separates the germline ends of V and J, which lose 2 bases and 4 bases respectively. CDR1 and CDR2 are read off the germline V gene as LGHNT and FRNRAP. Reading from cysteine to phenylalanine, the CDR3 counts 17 amino acids. Here the CDR3 DNA is all that survives: 51 bases in frame from base 1. RNA was isolated from bulk unsorted tissue, and RNA quality was assessed with a NanoDrop ND-1000 and an Agilent 2100. The normal lung samples consisted of distant non-tumor tissue collected more than 3 cm from the tumor edge. The donors were newly diagnosed lung cancer patients admitted for thoracic surgery in China from August to November 2014 who had not received prior chemotherapy. Patients who had received previous radiotherapy or chemotherapy, or who had another concurrent cancer, were excluded from the study. Surgical tissue pieces of about 1-2.3 cm3 were preserved in RNAlater solution and were kept at -80 degrees C until use.

The method behind the library was multiplex PCR. TCRdb records Illumina HiSeq 2500 as the sequencer. TCRbeta libraries were built by three rounds of nested PCR using primers (Table S4), following protocols modified from ARM-PCR. PCR products of 200-500 bp were gel-excised and purified with the QIAquick gel extraction kit before sequencing. On the study's bioinformatics: Trimmomatic was used to clean the reads, FLASH was used to merge the reads into complete CDR3 sequences, and MiTCR was used to assign the reads to V(D)J germline segments. VDJtools was used to compute clonal diversity as the inverse Simpson's index. In-frame sequences lacking a premature stop codon were counted as productive reads. TCRdb reran the public reads through fastp at Q25 and MiXCR, keeping productive beta chains. Identical CDR3 protein sequences are pooled into one entry, listed with their most common genes and DNA. TCRdb's processing, not the authors', yielded these V and J calls. The sample yields some 100,000 distinct CDR3 sequences; roughly two thirds were counted once. Clones ranked in the top ten supply roughly 19% of the sample.

Recombination linked TRBV12-5 to TRBJ1-4; too little of a D gene remains to name it. This sequence was found in a man between 60 and 75 years old with non-small cell lung cancer. The sample comprised distant non-tumor lung tissue. The CDR3 protein is CASGLFLVGLVNEKLFF. The nucleotide sequence reads TGTGCTAGTGGTTTGTTCTTGGTTGGGCTGGTTAATGAAAAACTGTTTTTT.